This is a list of T cell receptor beta chains from one sample in a study of cytomegalovirus exposure and HLA in healthy donors. Here immunoSEQ multiplex PCR was the method, and the copy in TCRdb shows in-frame clones only, minus some. Counted here are roughly 61,000 clones, roughly 90% occurring once; the ten biggest clones make up about 1.6%. The material sequenced was PBMCs. These receptors were collected from a young man in good health and CMV-seropositive. Both conserved end residues are part of each CDR3. The order of the fields is V gene, D gene, J gene, clone size, CDR3 DNA, CDR3 protein. The D gene is left open where the match is weak. Clone size is shown for a subset of rows, as once, few, many or a class of expanded clone.

V gene: TRBV5-8
D gene: -
J gene: TRBJ1-2
clone size: -
CDR3 DNA: TGTGCCAGCAGCTTGATGGCAGTTCCTTCTAACTATGGCTACACCTTC
CDR3 protein: CASSLMAVPSNYGYTF

V gene: TRBV12-5
D gene: -
J gene: TRBJ2-1
clone size: -
CDR3 DNA: TGTGCTAGTGGTTTGGTACGGGGTAGGGATGTCTACAATGAGCAGTTCTTC
CDR3 protein: CASGLVRGRDVYNEQFF

V gene: TRBV10-3
D gene: -
J gene: TRBJ1-4
clone size: -
CDR3 DNA: TGTGCCATCAGTGAGTCCAGATCGCTTCCTCTTACTAATGAAAAACTGTTTTTT
CDR3 protein: CAISESRSLPLTNEKLFF

V gene: TRBV30
D gene: TRBD1
J gene: TRBJ2-2
clone size: -
CDR3 DNA: TGTGCCTGGAGTGTACCCCCCCACAGGGGGAGGACCGGGGAGCTGTTTTTT
CDR3 protein: CAWSVPPHRGRTGELFF

V gene: TRBV9
D gene: -
J gene: TRBJ2-5
clone size: -
CDR3 DNA: TGTGCCAGCAGCGCCTCCGGGGAGACCCAGTACTTC
CDR3 protein: CASSASGETQYF

V gene: TRBV7-3
D gene: TRBD1
J gene: TRBJ2-3
clone size: -
CDR3 DNA: TGTGCCAGCAGCTTAATATCAGGGGGCGTAGATACGCAGTATTTT
CDR3 protein: CASSLISGGVDTQYF

V gene: TRBV29-1
D gene: -
J gene: TRBJ1-1
clone size: -
CDR3 DNA: TGCAGCGTTGGCGGAACAGGAGCGAGCACTGAAGCTTTCTTT
CDR3 protein: CSVGGTGASTEAFF

V gene: TRBV21-1
D gene: -
J gene: TRBJ2-4
clone size: -
CDR3 DNA: TGTGCCAGCAGCAAAAAGGGACAGGGCGCCAAAAACATTCAGTACTTC
CDR3 protein: CASSKKGQGAKNIQYF

V gene: TRBV28
D gene: -
J gene: TRBJ1-5
clone size: -
CDR3 DNA: TGTGCCAGCAGTTTTTTTTTGGTTTCCAGGGACAATCAGCCCCAGCATTTT
CDR3 protein: CASSFFLVSRDNQPQHF

V gene: TRBV6-5
D gene: TRBD1
J gene: TRBJ2-1
clone size: once
CDR3 DNA: TGTGCCAGCAGGATGGACAGGAGCTCCTACAATGAGCAGTTCTTC
CDR3 protein: CASRMDRSSYNEQFF

V gene: TRBV5-6
D gene: TRBD1
J gene: TRBJ1-4
clone size: few
CDR3 DNA: TGTGCCAGCAGTCTACAGGGGATGCGTGAAAAACTGTTTTTT
CDR3 protein: CASSLQGMREKLFF

V gene: TRBV5-4
D gene: -
J gene: TRBJ2-2
clone size: -
CDR3 DNA: TGTGCCAGCAGCTTGGCCTGGAACACCGGGGAGCTGTTTTTT
CDR3 protein: CASSLAWNTGELFF

V gene: TRBV2
D gene: TRBD1
J gene: TRBJ1-4
clone size: -
CDR3 DNA: TGTGCCAGCAAAAGGACAGGGGGAGATGAAAAACTGTTTTTT
CDR3 protein: CASKRTGGDEKLFF

V gene: TRBV5-1
D gene: -
J gene: TRBJ2-1
clone size: -
CDR3 DNA: TGCGCCAGCAGCTTGGACTCGGGGAGCAATGAGCAGTTCTTC
CDR3 protein: CASSLDSGSNEQFF

V gene: TRBV4-1
D gene: -
J gene: TRBJ1-5
clone size: -
CDR3 DNA: TGCGCCAGCAGCCAAGCTGGCACAGGTCAGCCCCAGCATTTT
CDR3 protein: CASSQAGTGQPQHF

V gene: TRBV4-3
D gene: TRBD1
J gene: TRBJ1-2
clone size: -
CDR3 DNA: TGCGCCAGCAGCCAAGACCGGACAGGGGGTCCTTATGGCTACACCTTC
CDR3 protein: CASSQDRTGGPYGYTF

V gene: TRBV5-1
D gene: TRBD1
J gene: TRBJ2-7
clone size: -
CDR3 DNA: TGCGCCAGCAGCGATGGGACAGGGTCGTCCTACGAGCAGTACTTC
CDR3 protein: CASSDGTGSSYEQYF

V gene: TRBV11-1
D gene: TRBD1
J gene: TRBJ1-4
clone size: -
CDR3 DNA: TGTGCCAGCAGCGGGGACAGCATAGTCGGTGAAAAACTGTTTTTT
CDR3 protein: CASSGDSIVGEKLFF

V gene: TRBV7-9
D gene: TRBD1
J gene: TRBJ2-3
clone size: -
CDR3 DNA: TGTGCCAGCAGCGACCCCGGGACAGGGGGCCGGTACGCGCAGTATTTT
CDR3 protein: CASSDPGTGGRYAQYF

V gene: TRBV2
D gene: -
J gene: TRBJ1-2
clone size: -
CDR3 DNA: TGTGCCAGCAGTGAATTAAGTGCGGCCTATGGCTACACCTTC
CDR3 protein: CASSELSAAYGYTF

V gene: TRBV5-1
D gene: -
J gene: TRBJ1-2
clone size: -
CDR3 DNA: TGCGCCAGCAGGACAGCCGAAAATAACTATGGCTACACCTTC
CDR3 protein: CASRTAENNYGYTF

V gene: TRBV12-5
D gene: TRBD1
J gene: TRBJ2-1
clone size: -
CDR3 DNA: TGTGCTAGTGGTGGACAGGACAATGAGCAGTTCTTC
CDR3 protein: CASGGQDNEQFF

V gene: TRBV20-1
D gene: -
J gene: TRBJ2-7
clone size: -
CDR3 DNA: TGCAGTGCTAGCAAGGGGTACGAGCAGTACTTC
CDR3 protein: CSASKGYEQYF

V gene: TRBV21-1
D gene: -
J gene: TRBJ2-1
clone size: -
CDR3 DNA: TGTGCCAGCAGCAGAGGACAGGGGGCGGAAAATGAGCAGTTCTTC
CDR3 protein: CASSRGQGAENEQFF

V gene: TRBV6-6
D gene: TRBD1
J gene: TRBJ1-1
clone size: -
CDR3 DNA: TGTGCCAGCAGTTATGCCAGGGGGACTGAAGCTTTCTTT
CDR3 protein: CASSYARGTEAFF

V gene: TRBV7-8
D gene: TRBD1
J gene: TRBJ2-7
clone size: -
CDR3 DNA: TGTGCCAGCAGCTTAAAAAGGGACAGGGCTTACGAGCAGTACTTC
CDR3 protein: CASSLKRDRAYEQYF

V gene: TRBV6-1
D gene: -
J gene: TRBJ1-4
clone size: -
CDR3 DNA: TGTGCCAGCAGTGAAACTACAGGGTTGTCTAATGAAAAACTGTTTTTT
CDR3 protein: CASSETTGLSNEKLFF

V gene: TRBV10-3
D gene: TRBD1
J gene: TRBJ1-3
clone size: few
CDR3 DNA: TGTGCCATCACGAATTGGACCCGGGACAGAGGAAACACCATATATTTT
CDR3 protein: CAITNWTRDRGNTIYF

V gene: TRBV14
D gene: TRBD2
J gene: TRBJ2-7
clone size: -
CDR3 DNA: TGTGCCAGCAGCCAGGGACTAGCGACTTCCTACGAGCAGTACTTC
CDR3 protein: CASSQGLATSYEQYF

V gene: TRBV19
D gene: -
J gene: TRBJ2-3
clone size: -
CDR3 DNA: TGTGCCAGTAGCTGGGCTAGCCGATCCCTTAGCACAGATACGCAGTATTTT
CDR3 protein: CASSWASRSLSTDTQYF

V gene: TRBV6-6
D gene: TRBD1
J gene: TRBJ1-1
clone size: -
CDR3 DNA: TGTGCCAGCAGCTGGGACAGGGGTAAGAACACTGAAGCTTTCTTT
CDR3 protein: CASSWDRGKNTEAFF

V gene: TRBV27
D gene: TRBD1
J gene: TRBJ2-7
clone size: -
CDR3 DNA: TGTGCCAGCAGTCCCGGGACAGGAGTCGCCTACGAGCAGTACTTC
CDR3 protein: CASSPGTGVAYEQYF

V gene: TRBV6-1
D gene: -
J gene: TRBJ1-2
clone size: -
CDR3 DNA: TGTGCCAGCTTCTACAGGGCCGCTACCTATGGCTACACCTTC
CDR3 protein: CASFYRAATYGYTF